A selection of T cell receptor beta chains follows, all from one sample in a study of T cells in localized non-small cell lung cancer. TCRdb's table, derived via immunoSEQ multiplex PCR, lists solely in-frame clones and lacks some. The data contain 7,000 to 8,500 clones, nearly 60% of them singletons. Sequences were derived from lymph node tissue, sampled before any cancer treatment. The receptors were sampled from a male donor aged 60 or over with stage I squamous cell lung carcinoma. Each CDR3 is given with its conserved first and last residue. Each record gives: D gene, clone size, J gene, V gene, CDR3 DNA, CDR3 protein. The D gene is left open where the match is weak. The size field is filled for only some rows; it gives once, few, many or a size class.

D gene: TRBD1; clone size: NA; J gene: TRBJ2-5; V gene: TRBV19; CDR3 DNA: TGTGCCAGTAGTATCTTCCAGGGGGAAGAGACCCAGTACTTC; CDR3 protein: CASSIFQGEETQYF
D gene: TRBD2; clone size: NA; J gene: TRBJ2-1; V gene: TRBV30; CDR3 DNA: TGTGCCGGCTTAGCGGGAGTTATCCATGAGCAGTTCTTC; CDR3 protein: CAGLAGVIHEQFF
D gene: NA; clone size: NA; J gene: TRBJ1-4; V gene: TRBV30; CDR3 DNA: TGTGCCTGGAGTGACGCGTGGACTAATGAAAAACTGTTTTTT; CDR3 protein: CAWSDAWTNEKLFF
D gene: NA; clone size: NA; J gene: TRBJ1-3; V gene: TRBV28; CDR3 DNA: TGTGCCAGCAGTGAGGGGCCTGGCGGAAACACCATATATTTT; CDR3 protein: CASSEGPGGNTIYF
D gene: NA; clone size: NA; J gene: TRBJ2-7; V gene: TRBV18; CDR3 DNA: TGTGCCAGCTCACCACCGGGTCAGGGCCTTAATAAGGAGCAGTACTTC; CDR3 protein: CASSPPGQGLNKEQYF
D gene: TRBD1; clone size: few; J gene: TRBJ1-1; V gene: TRBV6-8; CDR3 DNA: TGTGCCAGCAGTCTTCGTGCCCCAGGGGGCGGGAGCACTGAAGCTTTCTTT; CDR3 protein: CASSLRAPGGGSTEAFF
D gene: NA; clone size: NA; J gene: TRBJ2-1; V gene: TRBV19; CDR3 DNA: TGTGCCAGTAGTGTTGAAGGGAGCTCCTACAATGAGCAGTTCTTC; CDR3 protein: CASSVEGSSYNEQFF
D gene: NA; clone size: NA; J gene: TRBJ2-7; V gene: TRBV29-1; CDR3 DNA: TGCAGCGTAGCGACAGGCGGTAGCTCCTACGAGCAGTACTTC; CDR3 protein: CSVATGGSSYEQYF
D gene: TRBD2; clone size: few; J gene: TRBJ2-5; V gene: TRBV6-8; CDR3 DNA: TGTGCCAGCAGTGGGGGACTAGCGCGAGGGGAGACCCAGTACTTC; CDR3 protein: CASSGGLARGETQYF
D gene: NA; clone size: NA; J gene: TRBJ2-7; V gene: TRBV5-1; CDR3 DNA: TGCGCCAGCAGCTTGGGGGGGACGGACTCCTACGAGCAGTACTTC; CDR3 protein: CASSLGGTDSYEQYF
D gene: NA; clone size: NA; J gene: TRBJ1-2; V gene: TRBV19; CDR3 DNA: TGTGCCAGTATCGCGGGGTCCGTTGGCTATGGCTACACCTTC; CDR3 protein: CASIAGSVGYGYTF
D gene: NA; clone size: NA; J gene: TRBJ1-5; V gene: TRBV19; CDR3 DNA: TGTGCCAGTAGTCGAGGGACGGCCGACAATCAGCCCCAGCATTTT; CDR3 protein: CASSRGTADNQPQHF
D gene: TRBD1; clone size: NA; J gene: TRBJ1-2; V gene: TRBV28; CDR3 DNA: TGTGCCAGCAGAAATCCGGGACAGTGGTCCGGCTACACCTTC; CDR3 protein: CASRNPGQWSGYTF
D gene: NA; clone size: NA; J gene: TRBJ1-1; V gene: TRBV7-5; CDR3 DNA: TGTGCCAGCAGCCCCGGCCCAGCTGTTTACACTGAAGCTTTCTTT; CDR3 protein: CASSPGPAVYTEAFF
D gene: NA; clone size: NA; J gene: TRBJ1-1; V gene: TRBV10-1; CDR3 DNA: TGCGCCAGCAGTGGAAACACTGAAGCTTTCTTT; CDR3 protein: CASSGNTEAFF
D gene: TRBD1; clone size: NA; J gene: TRBJ1-5; V gene: TRBV27; CDR3 DNA: TGTGCCAGCAGTTTAACGGGACAGGGTGGCCGGGGACCCCAGCATTTT; CDR3 protein: CASSLTGQGGRGPQHF
D gene: NA; clone size: NA; J gene: TRBJ1-3; V gene: TRBV10-3; CDR3 DNA: TGTGCCATCAGTGAGCCACAGAGATACACCATATATTTT; CDR3 protein: CAISEPQRYTIYF